This T cell receptor beta chain was identified in a study of blood T cell repertoires in COVID-19 (dated by TCRdb to the early 2020s). For the study in its entirety: The collaborator samples originated in the United States, Italy and Spain and spanned the acute and convalescent phases of COVID-19. Where HLA class I and class II types were available, the types were taken from metadata supplied by the sample provider, not from assay-based typing. The material from the prospective study consisted of cDNA or gDNA derived from T cells, B-cell-depleted T cells, or PBMCs. Deeply sampled blood TCRbeta repertoires from subjects exposed to, actively infected with, or recovered from COVID-19 were included in the dataset. The samples were drawn from the first 160 participants of the ongoing ImmuneRACE study and from over a thousand subjects provided by 6 global collaborators. Sample metadata almost always included a de-identified subject ID, COVID-19 status, age in years and sex. The repertoires were released in a freely available public database intended as a resource for research on the immune response to SARS-CoV-2.

Measured from the cysteine to the phenylalanine, the CDR3 is 16 residues long. Just CDR3 DNA is preserved here, 48 bases in frame from base 1. Via the germline V gene, CDR1 is KGHSH and CDR2 LQKENI. The germline ends are 16 bases apart after V is trimmed by 3 bases and J by 4 bases. The full study reports these points: How much clinical and demographic metadata was included differed by source and by participant, and the metadata was provided uncurated.

For this clone: Its recognized antigen is unknown. Per-base qualities were not stored, and no clone one base away is much larger.

The immunoSEQ Assay, a bias-controlled multiplex PCR, was used to amplify TCRbeta CDR3 regions from genomic DNA. The authors' analysis ran thus. Nucleated cell counts per sample were estimated from amplification of reference gene primers within the assay. Sequence reads were collapsed and filtered to measure the absolute abundance of every unique TCRbeta CDR3 rearrangement. Productive Simpson clonality was computed per sample as the square root of Simpson's diversity index over productive rearrangements. TCRdb re-hosts the immuneACCESS table, in-frame sequences only. Its copies lack some clones; in the studies checked, an unresolved V gene accounts for under half of them, and the cause for the rest is not known. V and J calls and clone size are those listed in that table; D and trimming were worked out from the DNA. The table for this sample lists roughly 190,000 clones; around 90% of them were counted only once. Jointly, the top ten make up around 6% of the sample.

Collaborating institutions collected whole blood in K2EDTA tubes following their own protocols. For TCRbeta analysis, collaborators shipped samples as frozen whole blood, isolated PBMCs, or DNA extracted from either of those sample types. The TCR sequence derives from a man between 35 and 55 years old with active or convalescent COVID-19. This chain is built from TRBV18 and TRBJ1-3; the D segment could be TRBD1, given 5 matching bases. The sequencing sample was made of peripheral blood. The CDR3 has the sequence CASSPGARTSGNTIYF. The nucleotide sequence is TGTGCCAGCTCACCCGGAGCGCGGACATCCGGAAACACCATATATTTT. The CDR3 plus the reference TRBV18 and TRBJ1-3 genes for the other parts give the full variable domain: NAGVMQNPRHLVRRRGQEARLRCSPMKGHSHVYWYRQLPEEGLKFMVYLQKENIIDESGMPKERFSAEFPKEGPSILRIQQVVRGDSAAYFCASSPGARTSGNTIYFGEGSWLTVV.